This T cell receptor beta chain was recovered during a study of CD8 T cells in Susac syndrome. The CDR3 totals 17 residues. Germline V gene lookup returns CDR1 KGHSH and CDR2 LQKENI. V was pared by 0 bases and J by 6 bases, with 7 bases of the junction left unmatched. The authors sequenced TCR beta from blood CD8+ and CD4+ T cells. The CD8+ and CD4+ T cells were isolated magnetically using a negative isolation approach, whereas the TEMRA cells were enriched by FACS. Reverse transcription of roughly 0.45 to 1 ug RNA was carried out with random hexamers. Amplification of the TCR beta CDR3 was carried out by immunoSEQ multiplex PCR, which spanned a total of 54 Vbeta and 13 Jbeta segments. TCRdb itself ran the immunoSEQ multiplex PCR reads through MiXCR, one entry per CDR3 protein. The sample records some 260,000 distinct CDR3 sequences, 80% to 95% being singletons.

The specimen sequenced was CD4+ T cells from PBMCs. The gene calls are TRBV18 and TRBJ2-1; 11 bases are a match to TRBD2. This clonotype originated in a human donor with multiple sclerosis. The CDR3, as DNA: TGTGCCAGCTCACCACCCTCGCTAGCGGGAGGTGGCAATGAGCAGTTCTTC. Protein: CASSPPSLAGGGNEQFF. Supplemented by reference TRBV18 and TRBJ2-1, the full variable domain reads NAGVMQNPRHLVRRRGQEARLRCSPMKGHSHVYWYRQLPEEGLKFMVYLQKENIIDESGMPKERFSAEFPKEGPSILRIQQVVRGDSAAYFCASSPPSLAGGGNEQFFGPGTRLTVL.